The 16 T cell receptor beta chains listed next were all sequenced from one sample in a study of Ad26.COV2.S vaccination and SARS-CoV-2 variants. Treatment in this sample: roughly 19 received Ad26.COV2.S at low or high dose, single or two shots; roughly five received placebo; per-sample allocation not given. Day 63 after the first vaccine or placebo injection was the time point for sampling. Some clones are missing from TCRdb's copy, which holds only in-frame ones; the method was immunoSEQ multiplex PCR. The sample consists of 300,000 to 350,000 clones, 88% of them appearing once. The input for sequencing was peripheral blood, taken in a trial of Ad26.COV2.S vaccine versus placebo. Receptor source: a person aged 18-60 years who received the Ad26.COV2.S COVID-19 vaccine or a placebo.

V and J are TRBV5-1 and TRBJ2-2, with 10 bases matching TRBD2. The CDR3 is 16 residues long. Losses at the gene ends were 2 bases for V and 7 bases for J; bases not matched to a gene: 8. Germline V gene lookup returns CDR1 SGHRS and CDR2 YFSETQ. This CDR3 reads CASSFLAGERGGELFF. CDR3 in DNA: TGCGCCAGCAGCTTTCTAGCGGGAGAAAGGGGCGGGGAGCTGTTTTTT.

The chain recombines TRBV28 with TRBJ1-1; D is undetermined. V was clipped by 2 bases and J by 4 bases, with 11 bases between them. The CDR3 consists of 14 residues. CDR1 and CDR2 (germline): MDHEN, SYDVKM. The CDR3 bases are TGTGCCAGCAGTTTAGGGTCTCGGGGCACTGAAGCTTTCTTT. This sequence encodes CASSLGSRGTEAFF.

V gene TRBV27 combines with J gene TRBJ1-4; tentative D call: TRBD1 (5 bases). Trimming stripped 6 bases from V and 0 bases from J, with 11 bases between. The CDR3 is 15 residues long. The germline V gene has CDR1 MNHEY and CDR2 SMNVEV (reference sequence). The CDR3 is CASSTRQTTNEKLFF. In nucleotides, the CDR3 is TGTGCCAGCAGCACCCGACAGACAACTAATGAAAAACTGTTTTTT.

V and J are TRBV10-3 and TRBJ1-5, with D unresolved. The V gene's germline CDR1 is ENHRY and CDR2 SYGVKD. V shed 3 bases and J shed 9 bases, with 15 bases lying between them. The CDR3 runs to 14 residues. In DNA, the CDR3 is TGTGCCATCAGTGAACTTGAGTCCCTTAGGCCCCAGCATTTT. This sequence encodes CAISELESLRPQHF.

Here the CDR3 reads CASSLGGARTDTQYF. The CDR3 DNA reads as TGTGCCAGCAGTCTGGGCGGGGCCCGCACAGATACGCAGTATTTT. This chain links TRBV9 with TRBJ2-3, with a possible D match to TRBD2 (6 bases). With 5 bases removed from V and 1 base from J, the gap between germline ends came to 14 bases. The V gene's germline CDR1 is SGDLS and CDR2 YYNGEE. The CDR3 runs to 15 residues. The full variable domain, in which reference TRBV9 and TRBJ2-3 provide the parts outside the CDR3, is DSGVTQTPKHLITATGQRVTLRCSPRSGDLSVYWYQQSLDQGLQFLIQYYNGEERAKGNILERFSAQQFPDLHSELNLSSLELGDSALYFCASSLGGARTDTQYFGPGTRLTVL.

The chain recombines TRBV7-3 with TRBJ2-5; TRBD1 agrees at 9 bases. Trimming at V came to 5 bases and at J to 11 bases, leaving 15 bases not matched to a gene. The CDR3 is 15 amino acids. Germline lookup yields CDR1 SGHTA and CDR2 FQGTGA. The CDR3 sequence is CASSPSLSGTGSQYF. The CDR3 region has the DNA TGTGCCAGCAGCCCCTCGCTGTCCGGGACAGGGAGTCAGTACTTC.

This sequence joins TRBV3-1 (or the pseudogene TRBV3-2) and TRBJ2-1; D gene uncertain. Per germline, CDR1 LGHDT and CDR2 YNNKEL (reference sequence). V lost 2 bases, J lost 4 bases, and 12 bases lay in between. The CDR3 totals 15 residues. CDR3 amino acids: CASSQTNPIYNEQFF. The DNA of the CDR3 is TGTGCCAGCAGCCAAACTAATCCGATATACAATGAGCAGTTCTTC.

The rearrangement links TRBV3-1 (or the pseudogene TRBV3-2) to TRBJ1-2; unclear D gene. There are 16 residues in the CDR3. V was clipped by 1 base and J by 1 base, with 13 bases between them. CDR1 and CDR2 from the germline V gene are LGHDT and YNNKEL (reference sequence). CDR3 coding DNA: TGTGCCAGCAGCCAAGTTATGACATCTATTAACTATGGCTACACCTTC. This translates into CASSQVMTSINYGYTF.

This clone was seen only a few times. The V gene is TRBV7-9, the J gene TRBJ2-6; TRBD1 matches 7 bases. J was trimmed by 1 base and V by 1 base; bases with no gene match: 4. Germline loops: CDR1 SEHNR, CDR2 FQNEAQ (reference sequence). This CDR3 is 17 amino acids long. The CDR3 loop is CASSLGQGRSGANVLTF. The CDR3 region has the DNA TGTGCCAGCAGCTTAGGACAGGGAAGGTCTGGGGCCAACGTCCTGACTTTC.

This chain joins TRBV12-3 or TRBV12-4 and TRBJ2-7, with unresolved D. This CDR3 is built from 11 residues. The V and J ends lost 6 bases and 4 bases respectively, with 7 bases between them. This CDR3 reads CASRIGYEQYF. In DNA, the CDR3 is TGTGCCAGCAGAATAGGGTACGAGCAGTACTTC.

CDR3 protein: CAISEVGEQYF. The DNA of the CDR3 is TGTGCCATCAGCGAGGTTGGCGAGCAGTACTTC. The chain employs TRBV10-3 and TRBJ2-7, with unresolved D. The germline V gene encodes CDR1 ENHRY and CDR2 SYGVKD. The CDR3 sequence is 11 residues long. The V end was cut by 6 bases, the J end by 6 bases, with 9 bases between.

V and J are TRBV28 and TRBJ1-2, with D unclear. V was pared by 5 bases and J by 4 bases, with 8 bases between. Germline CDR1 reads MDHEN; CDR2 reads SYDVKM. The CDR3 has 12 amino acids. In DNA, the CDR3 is TGTGCCAGCAGTCAAAGCAGCTATGGCTACACCTTC. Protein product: CASSQSSYGYTF.

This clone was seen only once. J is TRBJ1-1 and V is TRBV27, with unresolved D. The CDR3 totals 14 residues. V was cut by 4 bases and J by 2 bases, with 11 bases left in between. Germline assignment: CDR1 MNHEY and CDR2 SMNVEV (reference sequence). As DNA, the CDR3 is TGTGCCAGCAGTTCCCGGTGGATTAACACTGAAGCTTTCTTT. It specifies CASSSRWINTEAFF.

CDR3 nucleotides: TGTGCCAGCAGCCAAGATCTTGCGGGAGGACGCGAGCAGTTCTTC. It yields the protein CASSQDLAGGREQFF. This chain connects TRBV4-2 to TRBJ2-1, with TRBD2 matching over 8 bases. V lost 0 bases, J lost 10 bases, and 8 bases stayed unmatched. Looked up from germline, CDR1 is LGHNA and CDR2 is YNFKEQ. The CDR3 runs 15 residues.

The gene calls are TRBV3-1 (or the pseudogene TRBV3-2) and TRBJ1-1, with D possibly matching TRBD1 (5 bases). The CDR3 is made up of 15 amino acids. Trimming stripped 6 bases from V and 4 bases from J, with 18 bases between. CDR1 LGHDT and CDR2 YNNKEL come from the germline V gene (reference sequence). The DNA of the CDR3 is TGTGCCAGCAGACGACGGTCAGGGTTGGGCACTGAAGCTTTCTTT. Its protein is CASRRRSGLGTEAFF.

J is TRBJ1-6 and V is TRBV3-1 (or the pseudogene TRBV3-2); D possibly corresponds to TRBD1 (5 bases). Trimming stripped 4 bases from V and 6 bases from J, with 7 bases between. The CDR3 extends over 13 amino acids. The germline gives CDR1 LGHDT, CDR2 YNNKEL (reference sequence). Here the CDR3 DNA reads TGTGCCAGCAGCCCAAGGGGTAATTCACCCCTCCACTTT. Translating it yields CASSPRGNSPLHF.